The 20 T cell receptor beta chains listed next were all sequenced from one sample in a study of shared clonotypes between healthy human individuals (TCRdb year 2020). Library generation was performed with the immunoSEQ multiplex PCR assay. In its TCRdb copy, this immuneACCESS table keeps in-frame sequences only and misses some clones. Where compared with another copy, unresolved V genes explain less than half of these, and the others have no known cause. Across this sample there are millions of clones, with approximately 94% seen only once. The top ten clonotypes cover approximately 1.7% of the sample. CD8 naive samples were CD45RO-negative cells positively selected for CCR7, giving a CD45RA+CCR7+ population that excluded TemRA cells. Sequenced input: naive CD8+ T cells from PBMCs. In light of the paper, this sample's cell subset or site label describes: CD45RA+CCR7+. These receptors all stem from a young man in good health. Some clones in this sample may be carry-over from other donors' samples.

The chain links TRBV6-1 to TRBJ2-7; 10 bases agree with TRBD2. Trimming removed 6 bases from V and 6 bases from J; junction bases left unmatched: 5. The CDR3 extends over 13 amino acids. Germline V lookup: CDR1 MNHNS, CDR2 SASEGT. The CDR3 loop reads CASSLGLAAEQYF. The DNA for the CDR3 is TGTGCCAGCAGCCTCGGACTAGCGGCCGAGCAGTACTTC.

The chain links TRBV6-6 to TRBJ2-1; no definite D call. Trimming cost V 8 bases and J 0 bases, with 11 bases left between them. The germline gives CDR1 MNHNY, CDR2 SVGAGI (reference sequence). The CDR3 contains 14 residues. CDR3 nucleotides: TGTGCCAGCGAGGATACTCCCTCCTACAATGAGCAGTTCTTC. It codes for CASEDTPSYNEQFF.

The chain couples TRBV6-1 to TRBJ2-7; 7 bases are a match to TRBD1. Trimming removed 7 bases from V and 5 bases from J; junction bases left unmatched: 11. CDR1 is MNHNS and CDR2 is SASEGT in the germline V gene. The CDR3 totals 14 residues. Here the CDR3 DNA reads TGTGCCAGCACCAGGGGGTTGGTAAGCGACGAGCAGTACTTC. Residues: CASTRGLVSDEQYF.

The rearrangement joins TRBV13 to TRBJ2-7; D is unresolved. This CDR3 comprises 12 residues. Deletions cut 5 bases from V and 7 bases from J, with 12 bases between. CDR1 is PRHDT, CDR2 FYEKMQ, per germline (reference sequence). The CDR3 DNA reads as TGTGCCAGCAGCGTTGAAGGCAGGGAGCAGTACTTC. Translated: CASSVEGREQYF.

The J gene is TRBJ2-7, the V gene TRBV6-6, with D perhaps matching TRBD1 (6 bases). The CDR3 is 13 amino acids. From germline, CDR1 is MNHNY and CDR2 SVGAGI (reference sequence). V was trimmed by 6 bases and J by 2 bases, leaving 11 bases between them. CDR3: CASRGGPPYEQYF. The CDR3 nucleotides read TGTGCCAGCAGAGGGGGACCCCCCTACGAGCAGTACTTC.

The chain couples TRBV7-9 to TRBJ1-4; D perhaps matches TRBD1 (6 bases). CDR3 length equals 14 residues. V lost 5 bases and J lost 4, with 11 bases in between. From germline, CDR1 is SEHNR and CDR2 FQNEAQ (reference sequence). The CDR3 sequence is CASSRTEDNEKLFF. The CDR3 DNA sequence: TGTGCCAGCAGCAGGACAGAAGATAATGAAAAACTGTTTTTT.

This clone was observed once. The chain recombines TRBV11-2 with TRBJ2-7, with TRBD2 identical over 11 bases. CDR1 SGHAT and CDR2 FQNNGV come from the germline V gene. This CDR3 spans 17 amino acids. The ends lost 0 bases at V and 5 bases at J; junction bases unmatched: 9. The CDR3 DNA reads TGTGCCAGCAGCTTAGATATGCTAGCGGGAGGATTCCACGAGCAGTACTTC. It translates to CASSLDMLAGGFHEQYF.

The rearrangement joins TRBV27 to TRBJ1-2; D gene uncertain. Germline CDR1 and CDR2: MNHEY and SMNVEV (reference sequence). The ends were cut back, 5 bases at V and 0 bases at J, with 25 bases in the middle. The CDR3 has 19 amino acids. The CDR3 sequence: CASSHRVDGLVPSNYGYTF. For the CDR3, the DNA is TGTGCCAGCAGTCACCGGGTGGACGGTCTAGTTCCCTCTAACTATGGCTACACCTTC.

The chain has TRBV5-1 and TRBJ2-3, with 8 bases that match TRBD2. The germline V gene has CDR1 SGHRS and CDR2 YFSETQ. Trimming at V came to 4 bases and at J to 5 bases, leaving 6 bases not matched to a gene. The CDR3 covers 14 residues. CDR3 in DNA: TGCGCCAGCAGCAACGGGAGGGAGTTAGATACGCAGTATTTT. It encodes CASSNGRELDTQYF.

Notes on this clone: Other DNA sequences in this specimen translate into the identical CDR3. The chain uses TRBV4-1 and TRBJ2-7; the D gene is possibly TRBD1 (6 bases). Trimming took off 6 bases at V and 1 base at J, with 10 bases between the two ends. Per germline, CDR1 MGHRA and CDR2 YSYEKL. This CDR3 contains 13 residues. CDR3 in DNA: TGCGCCAGCAGTCCGACAGGTTCCTACGAGCAGTACTTC. As protein: CASSPTGSYEQYF.

The chain uses TRBV7-6 and TRBJ2-7; TRBD1 matches at 7 bases. Germline loops: CDR1 SGHVS, CDR2 FNYEAQ. J was trimmed by 2 bases and V by 5 bases; bases with no gene match: 6. The CDR3 has 14 amino acids. CDR3 sequence reads: CASSEWDSPYEQYF. The CDR3, as DNA: TGTGCCAGCAGCGAGTGGGACAGTCCCTACGAGCAGTACTTC.

The chain carries TRBV4-1 and TRBJ1-2; a weak D match, TRBD1 (5 bases). The CDR3 contains 16 residues. Germline V lookup: CDR1 MGHRA, CDR2 YSYEKL. V lost 1 base and J lost 4, with 16 bases in between. This chain's CDR3 is CASSQVYGAGTYGYTF. In DNA, the CDR3 is TGCGCCAGCAGCCAAGTATACGGGGCCGGAACCTATGGCTACACCTTC.

This chain connects TRBV27 to TRBJ2-7; 10 bases agree with TRBD1. V lost 5 bases, J lost 0 bases, and 4 bases stayed unmatched. The germline V gene has CDR1 MNHEY and CDR2 SMNVEV (reference sequence). The CDR3 runs to 15 residues. The CDR3 sequence: CASSQGQGHSYEQYF. The DNA for the CDR3 is TGTGCCAGCAGTCAGGGACAGGGGCACTCCTACGAGCAGTACTTC.

The V and J genes are TRBV4-3 and TRBJ1-1, with D unresolved. Deletions cut 1 base from V and 1 base from J, with 10 bases between. The CDR3 extends over 15 amino acids. CDR1 LGHNA and CDR2 YSLEER come from the germline V gene. CDR3 sequence reads: CASSQVWVGNTEAFF. CDR3 nucleotide sequence: TGCGCCAGCAGCCAAGTCTGGGTGGGGAACACTGAAGCTTTCTTT.

The CDR3 spells CASSFGQTNYEQYF. CDR3 bases: TGTGCCAGCAGTTTCGGACAGACGAATTACGAGCAGTACTTC. The chain links TRBV6-5 to TRBJ2-7; perhaps TRBD1 as D (6 bases). Germline assignment: CDR1 MNHEY and CDR2 SVGAGI. The length of the CDR3 is 14 residues. V gave up 4 bases and J gave up 4 bases, with 14 bases separating them.

This chain connects TRBV4-2 to TRBJ2-5; 9 bases are shared with TRBD2. The J call may be mistaken, given a closer DNA end match to TRBJ2-7. The CDR3 totals 14 residues. Germline-derived CDR1 and CDR2 are LGHNA and YNFKEQ. CDR3 DNA: TGTGCCAGCAGCCAAGCCGCTAGCGGGAACGAGCAGTACTTC. It encodes CASSQAASGNEQYF.

The chain is built from TRBV15 and TRBJ1-1; perhaps TRBD1 as D (6 bases). The CDR3 is 15 amino acids. V lost 3 bases and J lost 2, with 13 bases in between. The germline V gene has CDR1 LNHNV and CDR2 YYDKDF (reference sequence). CDR3 DNA sequence: TGTGCCACCAGCAGTGGCACGACAGGCAACACTGAAGCTTTCTTT. Its protein is CATSSGTTGNTEAFF.

This chain joins TRBV30 and TRBJ2-7, with 7 bases lining up with TRBD2. The CDR3 length is 15 residues. V trimming: 8 bases; J trimming: 0 bases; junction bases outside the gene matches: 13. CDR1 and CDR2 (germline): GTSNPN, SVGIG (reference sequence). The CDR3 DNA sequence: TGTGCCAGTCGGGAGTGGCGGGAGAGCTCCTACGAGCAGTACTTC. Its protein product is CASREWRESSYEQYF.

The rearrangement uses TRBV27 and TRBJ1-2, with D possibly being TRBD1 (5 bases). V lost 5 bases and J 7 bases, leaving 23 bases between the germline ends. Germline-derived CDR1 and CDR2 are MNHEY and SMNVEV (reference sequence). This CDR3 spans 16 amino acids. The CDR3 DNA reads TGTGCCAGCAGTAGAGCATACCGGGACGGAGCTTTTGGCTACACCTTC. This gives the protein CASSRAYRDGAFGYTF.

The J gene is TRBJ2-1, the V gene TRBV28; weak D call: TRBD2 (6 bases). Trimming cost V 3 bases and J 4 bases, with 13 bases left between them. From germline, CDR1 is MDHEN and CDR2 SYDVKM. CDR3 length: 15 amino acids. The CDR3 bases are TGTGCCAGCAGTTTTGTAGGACTATCGTACAATGAGCAGTTCTTC. It specifies CASSFVGLSYNEQFF.